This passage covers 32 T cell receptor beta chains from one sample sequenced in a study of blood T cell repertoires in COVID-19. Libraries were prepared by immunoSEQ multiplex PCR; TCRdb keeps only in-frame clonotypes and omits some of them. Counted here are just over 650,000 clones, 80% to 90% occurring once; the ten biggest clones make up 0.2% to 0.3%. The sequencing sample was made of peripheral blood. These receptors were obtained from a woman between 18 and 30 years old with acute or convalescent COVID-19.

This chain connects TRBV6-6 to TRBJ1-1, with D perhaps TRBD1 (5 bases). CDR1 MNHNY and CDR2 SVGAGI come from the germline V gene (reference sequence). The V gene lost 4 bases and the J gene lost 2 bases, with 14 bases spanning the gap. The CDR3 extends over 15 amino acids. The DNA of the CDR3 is TGTGCCAGCAGTTCGACGACAGAAAGTAACACTGAAGCTTTCTTT. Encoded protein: CASSSTTESNTEAFF.

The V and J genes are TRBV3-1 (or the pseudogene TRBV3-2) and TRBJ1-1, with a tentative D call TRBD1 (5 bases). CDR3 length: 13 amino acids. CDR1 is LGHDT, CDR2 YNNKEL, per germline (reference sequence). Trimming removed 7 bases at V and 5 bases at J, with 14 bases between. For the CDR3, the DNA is TGTGCCAGCACCAAGGAGGGGCGGACTGAAGCTTTCTTT. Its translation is CASTKEGRTEAFF.

This CDR3 is CASSQDGVYGYTF. The CDR3 nucleotides read TGCGCCAGCAGCCAAGACGGAGTTTATGGCTACACCTTC. This chain joins TRBV4-1 and TRBJ1-2; D ambiguous. CDR1 is MGHRA, CDR2 YSYEKL, per germline. This CDR3 spans 13 amino acids. The V and J ends lost 0 bases and 5 bases respectively, with 7 bases between them.

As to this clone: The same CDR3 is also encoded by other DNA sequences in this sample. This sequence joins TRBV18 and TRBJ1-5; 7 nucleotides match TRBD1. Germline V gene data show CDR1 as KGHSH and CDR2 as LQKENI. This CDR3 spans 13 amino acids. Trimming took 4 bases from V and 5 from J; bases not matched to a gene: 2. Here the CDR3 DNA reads TGTGCCAGCTCACTCACAGGGGATCAGCCCCAGCATTTT. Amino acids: CASSLTGDQPQHF.

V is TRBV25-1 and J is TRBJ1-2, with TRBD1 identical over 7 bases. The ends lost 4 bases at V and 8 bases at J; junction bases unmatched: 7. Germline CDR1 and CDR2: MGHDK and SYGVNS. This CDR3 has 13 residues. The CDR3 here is CASSARQGEGYTF. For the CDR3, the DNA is TGTGCCAGCAGTGCCCGGCAGGGGGAGGGCTACACCTTC.

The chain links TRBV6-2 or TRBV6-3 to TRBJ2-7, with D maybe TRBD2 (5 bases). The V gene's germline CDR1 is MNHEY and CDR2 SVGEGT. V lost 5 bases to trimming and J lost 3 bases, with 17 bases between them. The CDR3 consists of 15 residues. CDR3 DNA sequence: TGTGCCAGCAGTAACGGACTCGACTACTACTACGAGCAGTACTTC. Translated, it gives CASSNGLDYYYEQYF.

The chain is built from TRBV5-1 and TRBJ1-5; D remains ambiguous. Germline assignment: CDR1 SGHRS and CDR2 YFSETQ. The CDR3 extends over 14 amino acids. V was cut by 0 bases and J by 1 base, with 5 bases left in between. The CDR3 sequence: CASSLDGSNQPQHF. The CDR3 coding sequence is TGCGCCAGCAGCTTGGACGGGAGCAATCAGCCCCAGCATTTT.

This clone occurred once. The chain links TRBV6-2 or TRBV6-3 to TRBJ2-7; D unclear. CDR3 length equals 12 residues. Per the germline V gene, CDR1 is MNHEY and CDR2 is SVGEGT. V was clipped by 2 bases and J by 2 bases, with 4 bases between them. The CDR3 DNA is TGTGCCAGCAGTTACCATCCCTACGAGCAGTACTTC. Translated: CASSYHPYEQYF.

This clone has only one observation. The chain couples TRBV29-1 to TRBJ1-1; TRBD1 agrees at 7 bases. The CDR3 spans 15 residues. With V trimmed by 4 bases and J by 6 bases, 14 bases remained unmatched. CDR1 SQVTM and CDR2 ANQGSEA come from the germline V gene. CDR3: CSVVFHGLGGSEAFF. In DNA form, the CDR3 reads TGCAGCGTTGTTTTTCACGGGTTAGGGGGCTCTGAAGCTTTCTTT. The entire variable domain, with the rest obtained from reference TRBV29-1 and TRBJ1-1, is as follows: SAVISQKPSRDICQRGTSLTIQCQVDSQVTMMFWYRQQPGQSLTLIATANQGSEATYESGFVIDKFPISRPNLTFSTLTVSNMSPEDSSIYLCSVVFHGLGGSEAFFGQGTRLTVV.

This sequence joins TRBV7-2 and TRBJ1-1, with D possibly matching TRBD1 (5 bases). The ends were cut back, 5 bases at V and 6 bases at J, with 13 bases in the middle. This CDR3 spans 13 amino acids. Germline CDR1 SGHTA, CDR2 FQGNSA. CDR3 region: CASSTDSLAEAFF. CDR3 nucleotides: TGTGCCAGCAGCACCGACAGCCTAGCTGAAGCTTTCTTT.

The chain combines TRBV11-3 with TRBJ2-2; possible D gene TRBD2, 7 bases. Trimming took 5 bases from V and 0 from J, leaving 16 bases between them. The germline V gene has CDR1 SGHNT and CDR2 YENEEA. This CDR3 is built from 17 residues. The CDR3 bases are TGTGCCAGCAGCCCAGAGGGGGGGACATCGAACACCGGGGAGCTGTTTTTT. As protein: CASSPEGGTSNTGELFF.

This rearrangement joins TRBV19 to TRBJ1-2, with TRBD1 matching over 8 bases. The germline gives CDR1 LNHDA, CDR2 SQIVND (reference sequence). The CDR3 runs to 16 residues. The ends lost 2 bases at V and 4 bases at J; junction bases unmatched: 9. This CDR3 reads CASSIKLQGVFYGYTF. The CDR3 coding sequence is TGTGCCAGTAGTATAAAGTTACAGGGGGTATTCTATGGCTACACCTTC.

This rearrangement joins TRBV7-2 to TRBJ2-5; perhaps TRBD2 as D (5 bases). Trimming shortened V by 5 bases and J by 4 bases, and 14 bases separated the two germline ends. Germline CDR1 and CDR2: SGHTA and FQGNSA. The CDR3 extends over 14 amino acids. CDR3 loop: CASSPRTWSETQYF. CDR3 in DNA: TGTGCCAGCAGCCCCCGGACTTGGTCAGAGACCCAGTACTTC.

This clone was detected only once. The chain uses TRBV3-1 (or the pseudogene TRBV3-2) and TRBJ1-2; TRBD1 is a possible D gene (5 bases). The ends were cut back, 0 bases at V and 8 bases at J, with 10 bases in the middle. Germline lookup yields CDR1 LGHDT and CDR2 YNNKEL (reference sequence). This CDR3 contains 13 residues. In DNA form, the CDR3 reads TGTGCCAGCAGCCAAGATATCAGGGAAGGCTACACCTTC. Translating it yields CASSQDIREGYTF.

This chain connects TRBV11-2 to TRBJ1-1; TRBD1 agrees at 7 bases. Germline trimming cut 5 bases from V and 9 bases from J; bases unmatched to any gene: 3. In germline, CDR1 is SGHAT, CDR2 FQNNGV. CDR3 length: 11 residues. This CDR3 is CASSQGQQAFF. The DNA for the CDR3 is TGTGCCAGCAGCCAGGGACAGCAAGCTTTCTTT. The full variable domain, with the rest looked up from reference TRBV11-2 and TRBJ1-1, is EAGVAQSPRYKIIEKRQSVAFWCNPISGHATLYWYQQILGQGPKLLIQFQNNGVVDDSQLPKDRFSAERLKGVDSTLKIQPAKLEDSAVYLCASSQGQQAFFGQGTRLTVV.

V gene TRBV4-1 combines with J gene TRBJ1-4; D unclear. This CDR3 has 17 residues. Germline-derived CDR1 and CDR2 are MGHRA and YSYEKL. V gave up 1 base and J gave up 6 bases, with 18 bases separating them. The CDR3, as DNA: TGCGCCAGCAGCCAAGCGGGTAGCGAGGAGATCGATGAAAAACTGTTTTTT. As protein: CASSQAGSEEIDEKLFF.

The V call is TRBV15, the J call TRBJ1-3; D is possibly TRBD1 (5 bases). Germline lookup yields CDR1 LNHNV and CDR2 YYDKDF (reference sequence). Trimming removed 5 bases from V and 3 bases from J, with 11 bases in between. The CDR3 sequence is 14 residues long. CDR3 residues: CATSAGLNGNTIYF. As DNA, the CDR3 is TGTGCCACCAGCGCGGGACTTAATGGAAACACCATATATTTT.

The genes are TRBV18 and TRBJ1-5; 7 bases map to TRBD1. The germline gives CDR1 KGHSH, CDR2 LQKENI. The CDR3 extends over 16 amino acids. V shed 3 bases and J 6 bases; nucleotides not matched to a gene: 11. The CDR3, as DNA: TGTGCCAGCTCACCCGACAGGGTGGTTGAGTTTCAGCCCCAGCATTTT. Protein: CASSPDRVVEFQPQHF.

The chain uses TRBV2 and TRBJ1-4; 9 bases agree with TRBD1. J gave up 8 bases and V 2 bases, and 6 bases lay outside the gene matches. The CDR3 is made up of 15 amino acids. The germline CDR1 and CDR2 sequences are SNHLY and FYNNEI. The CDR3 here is CASSESPGQGEKLFF. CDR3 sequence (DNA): TGTGCCAGCAGTGAAAGTCCGGGACAGGGCGAAAAACTGTTTTTT.

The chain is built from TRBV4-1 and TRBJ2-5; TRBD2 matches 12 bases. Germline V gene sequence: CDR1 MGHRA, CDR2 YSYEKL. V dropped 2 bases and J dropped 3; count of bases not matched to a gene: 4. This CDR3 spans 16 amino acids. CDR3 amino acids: CASSQLAGGPKETQYF. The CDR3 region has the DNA TGCGCCAGCAGCCAACTAGCGGGGGGGCCGAAAGAGACCCAGTACTTC.

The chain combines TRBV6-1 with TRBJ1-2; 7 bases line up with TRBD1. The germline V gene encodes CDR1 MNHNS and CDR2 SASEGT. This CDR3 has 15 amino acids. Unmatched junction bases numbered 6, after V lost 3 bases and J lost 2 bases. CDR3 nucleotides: TGTGCCAGCAGTGAGAGACAGGGACCGAACTATGGCTACACCTTC. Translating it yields CASSERQGPNYGYTF.

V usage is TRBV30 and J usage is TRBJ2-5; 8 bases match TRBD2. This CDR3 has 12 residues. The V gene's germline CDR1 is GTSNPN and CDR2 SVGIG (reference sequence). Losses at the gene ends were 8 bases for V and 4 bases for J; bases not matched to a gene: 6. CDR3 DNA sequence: TGTGCCGGAAGACTAGCGACAGAGACCCAGTACTTC. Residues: CAGRLATETQYF. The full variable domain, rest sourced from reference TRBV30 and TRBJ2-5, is SQTIHQWPATLVQPVGSPLSLECTVEGTSNPNLYWYRQAAGRGLQLLFYSVGIGQISSEVPQNLSASRPQDRQFILSSKKLLLSDSGFYLCAGRLATETQYFGPGTRLLVL.

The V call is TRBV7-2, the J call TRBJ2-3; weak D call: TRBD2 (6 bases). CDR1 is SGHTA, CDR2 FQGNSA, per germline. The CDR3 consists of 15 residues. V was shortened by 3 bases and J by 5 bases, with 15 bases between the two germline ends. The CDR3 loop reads CASSLFRGVEDTQYF. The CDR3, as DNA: TGTGCCAGCAGCTTGTTTCGCGGGGTCGAAGATACGCAGTATTTT. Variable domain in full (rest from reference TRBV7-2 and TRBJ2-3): GAGVSQSPSNKVTEKGKDVELRCDPISGHTALYWYRQSLGQGLEFLIYFQGNSAPDKSGLPSDRFSAERTGGSVSTLTIQRTQQEDSAVYLCASSLFRGVEDTQYFGPGTRLTVL.

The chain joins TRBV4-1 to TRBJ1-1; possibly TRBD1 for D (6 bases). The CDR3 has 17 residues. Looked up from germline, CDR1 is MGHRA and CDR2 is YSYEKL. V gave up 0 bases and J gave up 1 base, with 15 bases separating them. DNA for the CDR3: TGCGCCAGCAGCCAAGATAGGCGGGGGGGGCGGAACACTGAAGCTTTCTTT. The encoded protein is CASSQDRRGGRNTEAFF.

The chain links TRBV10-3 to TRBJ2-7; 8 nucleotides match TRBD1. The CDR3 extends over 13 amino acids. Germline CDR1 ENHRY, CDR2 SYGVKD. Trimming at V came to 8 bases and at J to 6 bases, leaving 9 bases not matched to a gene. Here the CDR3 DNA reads TGTGCCATCCAGGACAGGGTAGTGAGCGAGCAGTACTTC. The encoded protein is CAIQDRVVSEQYF.

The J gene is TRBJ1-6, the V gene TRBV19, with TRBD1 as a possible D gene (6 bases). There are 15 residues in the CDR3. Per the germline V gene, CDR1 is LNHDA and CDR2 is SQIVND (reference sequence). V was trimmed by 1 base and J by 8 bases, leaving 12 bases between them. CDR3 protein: CASSIVQGIDSPLHF. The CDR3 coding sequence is TGTGCCAGTAGTATAGTGCAGGGGATCGATTCACCCCTCCACTTT.

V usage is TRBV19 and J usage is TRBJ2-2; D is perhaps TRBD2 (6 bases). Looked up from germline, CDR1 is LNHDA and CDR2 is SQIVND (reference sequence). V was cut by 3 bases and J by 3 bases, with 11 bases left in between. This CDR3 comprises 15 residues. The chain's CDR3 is CASSIAGMDTGELFF. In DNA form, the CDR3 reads TGTGCCAGTAGTATTGCGGGGATGGACACCGGGGAGCTGTTTTTT.

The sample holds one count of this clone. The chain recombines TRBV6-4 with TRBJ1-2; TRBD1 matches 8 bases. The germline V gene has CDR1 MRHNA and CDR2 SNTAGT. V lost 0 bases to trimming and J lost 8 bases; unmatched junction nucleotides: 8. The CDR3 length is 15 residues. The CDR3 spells CASSDSMDRVNGYTF. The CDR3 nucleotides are TGTGCCAGCAGTGACTCAATGGACAGGGTGAACGGCTACACCTTC.

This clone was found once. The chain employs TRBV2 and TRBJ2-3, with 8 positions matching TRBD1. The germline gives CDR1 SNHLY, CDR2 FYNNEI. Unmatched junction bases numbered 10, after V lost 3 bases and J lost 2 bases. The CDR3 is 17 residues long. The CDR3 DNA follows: TGTGCCAGCAGTGAGATCCTGACAGGGGCCTACACAGATACGCAGTATTTT. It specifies CASSEILTGAYTDTQYF. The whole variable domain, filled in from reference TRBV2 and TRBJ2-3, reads EPEVTQTPSHQVTQMGQEVILRCVPISNHLYFYWYRQILGQKVEFLVSFYNNEISEKSEIFDDQFSVERPDGSNFTLKIRSTKLEDSAMYFCASSEILTGAYTDTQYFGPGTRLTVL.

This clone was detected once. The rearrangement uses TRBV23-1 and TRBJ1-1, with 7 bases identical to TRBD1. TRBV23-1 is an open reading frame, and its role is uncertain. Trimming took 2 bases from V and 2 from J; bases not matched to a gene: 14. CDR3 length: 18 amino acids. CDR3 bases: TGCGCCAGCAGTCAAGGCCACAGGGGTAGGGGGCCTAACACTGAAGCTTTCTTT. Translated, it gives CASSQGHRGRGPNTEAFF.

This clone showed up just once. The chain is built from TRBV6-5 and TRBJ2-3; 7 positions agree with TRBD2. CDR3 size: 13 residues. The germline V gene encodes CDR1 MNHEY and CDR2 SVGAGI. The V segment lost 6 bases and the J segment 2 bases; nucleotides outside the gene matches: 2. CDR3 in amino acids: CASRRDYTDTQYF. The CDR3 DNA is TGTGCCAGCAGGCGGGACTACACAGATACGCAGTATTTT.

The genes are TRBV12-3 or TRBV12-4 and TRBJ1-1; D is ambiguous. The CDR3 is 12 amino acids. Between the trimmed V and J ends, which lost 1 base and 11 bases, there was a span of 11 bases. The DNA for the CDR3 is TGTGCCAGCAGTTTAGGACCGGTGGGCGCTTTCTTT. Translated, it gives CASSLGPVGAFF.